The following is a T cell receptor (beta chain) sequence with its context. Its antigen is not yet known. With a much larger clone just one base away, this may be a read error. These data belong to a study of molecular identifiers for immune sequencing clone quantification (dated by TCRdb to the late 2010s). About the study as a whole: For a replicate experiment, RNA from around 20,000 or 100,000 naive CD8 T cells was divided into five aliquots, of which four were sequenced. The study was a methods study using CD8 T cells to benchmark molecular-identifier clustering-based TCR repertoire sequencing (MIDCIRS) and TCR RNA copy counting.

General study outcomes and caveats: A single cell's worth of spiked-in Jurkat TCR RNA was reported detectable even among one million naive CD8 T cells. Naive libraries contained spiked-in Jurkat TCR RNA (around eleven copies' worth), which is not part of the donor repertoire. Highly expanded clone sizes could be underestimated because identical TCR molecules may share a barcode. In CMV-specific effector cells, clones with more than 20 RNA copies accounted for over 97% of molecules, whereas in naive cells such clones accounted for under 1%. Around 2.8 recovered TCR RNA copies per cell were obtained by modeling, versus about 9 by digital PCR, implying a capture efficiency of around 28%. When barcode sub-clustering was not used, chimeric consensus sequences inflated TCR diversity, with chimeras reaching as high as 47%.

Library method: PCR. The run used a NextSeq 500. Preparation of bulk TCR libraries followed a previously described approach, with the TCR primers listed in Table S5. The Qiagen AllPrep DNA/RNA kit was used to purify total RNA. Reads from multiple sequencing runs of the same library were pooled before analysis. On the study's bioinformatics: Reads were retained only if an exact TCR constant sequence was present, and the retained reads were trimmed to 150 nt and grouped according to their 12-nt molecular barcodes. Reads inside each barcode group were sub-clustered using a 15% Levenshtein threshold, and a quality-weighted consensus sequence was constructed for each RNA molecule. Non-functional sequences were excluded, and lower-count sequences lying one edit away from another sequence were also excluded. On the basis of fitting two negative binomial distributions, barcode sub-clusters with fewer than 20% of the maximum read count were discarded. In-frame beta chains were kept once TCRdb had trimmed the public reads at Q25 with fastp and called clones with MiXCR. Rows are unified per CDR3 protein, each entry keeping the most common DNA and genes. TCRdb's processing, not the study's, gives the V and J calls here. This sample holds some 590,000 distinct CDR3 sequences; about 25% were observed only once. The ten largest make up about 0.73% of the sample.

CDR1 and CDR2 are drawn from the germline V gene: LGHNA, YNFKEQ. The CDR3 spans 19 residues, from the cysteine through the phenylalanine. Left in the record is the CDR3 DNA by itself, 57 bases read in frame from the first base. V lost 0 bases and J lost 1 base, and the count of bases not matched to a germline gene is 14. Libraries of naive CD8 T cells were built from anywhere between about 19,000 and 1,000,000 sorted cells, with 10%, 30% or 50% of the purified RNA used. Naive CD8 T cells were FACS-sorted as CD8+CD4-CCR7+CD45RA+ on a BD FACSAria II into RLT Plus buffer. Roughly nine TCR copies' worth of Jurkat RNA were spiked into roughly 19,000-1,000,000 naive CD8 T cell samples to test detection sensitivity. Enrichment of CD8 T cells was performed with RosetteSep CD8+ T Cell Enrichment Cocktail and Ficoll-Paque, after which ACK red cell lysis was carried out.

Recombination linked TRBV4-2 to TRBJ1-1, and TRBD1 matches 7 of the central bases. This TCR came from a human donor in good health. Some libraries in this study had Jurkat cell RNA spiked in. Sequenced: naive CD8+ T cells from blood, with Jurkat cell RNA spiked in. What this sample's cell subset or site label stands for: FACS-sorted CD8+CD4-CCR7+CD45RA+ naive T cells. The nucleotides are TGTGCCAGCAGCCAAGATGTTCCAGGGGGGCATGTTCCGAACACTGAAGCTTTCTTT. This translates into CASSQDVPGGHVPNTEAFF.